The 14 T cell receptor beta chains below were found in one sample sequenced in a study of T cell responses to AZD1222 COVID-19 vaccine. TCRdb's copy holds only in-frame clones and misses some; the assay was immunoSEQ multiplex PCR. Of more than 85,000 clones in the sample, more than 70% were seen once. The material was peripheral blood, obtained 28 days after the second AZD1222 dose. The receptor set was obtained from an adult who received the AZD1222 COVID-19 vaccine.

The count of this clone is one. The CDR3 region has the DNA TGTGCCAGCAGTTTGGACAGTCCCACAGATACGCAGTATTTT. Its translation: CASSLDSPTDTQYF. The chain recombines TRBV6-5 with TRBJ2-3; possibly TRBD1 for D (6 bases). The CDR3 is 14 amino acids. The V and J ends lost 4 bases and 2 bases respectively, with 10 bases between them. Germline-derived CDR1 and CDR2 are MNHEY and SVGAGI.

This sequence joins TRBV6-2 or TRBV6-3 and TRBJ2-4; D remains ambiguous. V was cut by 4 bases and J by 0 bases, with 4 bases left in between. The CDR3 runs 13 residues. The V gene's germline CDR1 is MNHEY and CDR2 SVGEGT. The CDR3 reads CASSFIAKNIQYF. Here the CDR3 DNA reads TGTGCCAGCAGTTTTATAGCCAAAAACATTCAGTACTTC.

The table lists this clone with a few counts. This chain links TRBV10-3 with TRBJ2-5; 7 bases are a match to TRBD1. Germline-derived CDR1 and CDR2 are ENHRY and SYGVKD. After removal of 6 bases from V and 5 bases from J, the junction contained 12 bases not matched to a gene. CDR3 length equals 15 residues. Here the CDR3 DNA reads TGTGCCATCAGCGACCCTAAGGGGGCTGGGGAGACCCAGTACTTC. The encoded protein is CAISDPKGAGETQYF.

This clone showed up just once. This CDR3 reads CAISAGTPGNTIYF. CDR3 coding DNA: TGTGCCATCAGTGCCGGGACACCTGGAAACACCATATATTTT. The chain uses TRBV10-3 and TRBJ1-3; tentatively, D is TRBD1 (6 bases). Germline CDR1 reads ENHRY; CDR2 reads SYGVKD. The V end lost 4 bases, the J end lost 2 bases, and 9 bases lay between the germline ends. This CDR3 has 14 amino acids.

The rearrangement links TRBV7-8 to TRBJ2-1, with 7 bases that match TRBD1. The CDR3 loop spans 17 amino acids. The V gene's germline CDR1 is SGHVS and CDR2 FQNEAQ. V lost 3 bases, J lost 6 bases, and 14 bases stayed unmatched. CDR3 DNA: TGTGCCAGCAGCTTCAATTCCGGGACAGCTAATCCCAATGAGCAGTTCTTC. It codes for CASSFNSGTANPNEQFF.

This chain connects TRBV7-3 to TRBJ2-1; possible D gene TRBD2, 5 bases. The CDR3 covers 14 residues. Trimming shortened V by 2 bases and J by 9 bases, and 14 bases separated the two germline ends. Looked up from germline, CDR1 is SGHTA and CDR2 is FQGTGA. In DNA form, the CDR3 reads TGTGCCAGCAGCTTACCGGGGAGAGGGAGTGAGCAGTTCTTC. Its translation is CASSLPGRGSEQFF.

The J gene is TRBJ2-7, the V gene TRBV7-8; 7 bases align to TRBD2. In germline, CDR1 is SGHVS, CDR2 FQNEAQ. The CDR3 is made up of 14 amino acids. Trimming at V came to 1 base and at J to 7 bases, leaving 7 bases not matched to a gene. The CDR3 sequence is CASSLGAGVQEQYF. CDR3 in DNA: TGTGCCAGCAGCTTAGGCGCGGGAGTGCAAGAGCAGTACTTC.

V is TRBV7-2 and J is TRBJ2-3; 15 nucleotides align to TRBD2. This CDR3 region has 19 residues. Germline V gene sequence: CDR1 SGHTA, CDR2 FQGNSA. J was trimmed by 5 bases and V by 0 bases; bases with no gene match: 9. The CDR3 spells CASSLALGTSGRFGDTQYF. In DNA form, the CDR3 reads TGTGCCAGCAGCTTAGCGTTGGGGACTAGCGGGAGGTTTGGAGATACGCAGTATTTT.

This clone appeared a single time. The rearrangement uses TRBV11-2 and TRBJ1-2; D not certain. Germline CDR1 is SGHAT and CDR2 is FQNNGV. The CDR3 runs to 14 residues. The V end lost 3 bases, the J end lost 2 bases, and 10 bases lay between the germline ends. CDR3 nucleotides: TGTGCCAGCAGCTTCTCAGACAAGAACTATGGCTACACCTTC. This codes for CASSFSDKNYGYTF.

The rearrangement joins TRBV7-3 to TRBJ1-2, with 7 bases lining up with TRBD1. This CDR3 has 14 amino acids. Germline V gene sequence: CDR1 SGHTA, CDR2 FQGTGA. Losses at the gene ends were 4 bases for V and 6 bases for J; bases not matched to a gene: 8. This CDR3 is CASSSSARGDGYTF. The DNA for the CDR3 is TGTGCCAGCAGCTCCTCCGCCAGGGGGGATGGCTACACCTTC.

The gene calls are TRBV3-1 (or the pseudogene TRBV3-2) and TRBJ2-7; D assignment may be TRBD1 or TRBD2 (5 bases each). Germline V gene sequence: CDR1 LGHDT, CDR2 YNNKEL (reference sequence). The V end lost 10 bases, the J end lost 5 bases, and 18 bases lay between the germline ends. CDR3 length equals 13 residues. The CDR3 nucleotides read TGTGCCACCACGAGTGGGGGTAAGAACGAGCAGTACTTC. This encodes CATTSGGKNEQYF.

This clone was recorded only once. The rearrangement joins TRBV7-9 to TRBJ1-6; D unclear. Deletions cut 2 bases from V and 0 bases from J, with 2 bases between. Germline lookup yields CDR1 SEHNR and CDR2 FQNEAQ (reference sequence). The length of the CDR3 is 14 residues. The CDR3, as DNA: TGTGCCAGCAGCTTACCCTCCTATAATTCACCCCTCCACTTT. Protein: CASSLPSYNSPLHF.

The CDR3 nucleotides are TGTGCCAGCAGTTACCTCTTGAATCAGCCCCAGCATTTT. This encodes CASSYLLNQPQHF. J is TRBJ1-5 and V is TRBV6-6; no firm D call. Germline values: CDR1 MNHNY, CDR2 SVGAGI (reference sequence). This CDR3 is built from 13 residues. Trimming removed 2 bases at V and 4 bases at J, with 6 bases between.

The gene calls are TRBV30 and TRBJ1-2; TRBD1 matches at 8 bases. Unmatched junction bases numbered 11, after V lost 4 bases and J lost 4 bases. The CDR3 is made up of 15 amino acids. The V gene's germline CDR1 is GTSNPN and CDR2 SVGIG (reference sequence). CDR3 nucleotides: TGTGCCTGGATCGTAAAACAGGGGGATGGCTATGGCTACACCTTC. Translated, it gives CAWIVKQGDGYGYTF.